This TCR beta chain was identified in a study of cytomegalovirus exposure and HLA in healthy donors. The protocol was immunoSEQ multiplex PCR, while the TCRdb copy is restricted to in-frame clones and leaves out a portion. The sample lists over 150,000 clones; about nine tenths were seen once. The receptor was isolated from a woman aged 30 to 39 in good health and CMV-seronegative. Input material: PBMCs.

CDR3 DNA sequence: TGTGCCAGCAGTGAACGACAGTGGGGCAGGGCAGGAGAAAAACTGTTTTTT. Amino acids: CASSERQWGRAGEKLFF. The V call is TRBV6-1, the J call TRBJ1-4; TRBD1 might be the D (5 bases). Germline V gene sequence: CDR1 MNHNS, CDR2 SASEGT. The V end was cut by 2 bases, the J end by 8 bases, with 21 bases between. The CDR3 contains 17 residues.